This T cell receptor (beta chain) was found in a study of T cells after yellow fever vaccination. A word on this clonotype: Its cognate antigen is unknown.

5'RACE template switching generated TCR cDNA, adding a universal primer site and UMIs. TCRdb analysed the 5' RACE reads with MiXCR anew, one entry per CDR3 protein. The sample contains 200,000 to 250,000 distinct CDR3 sequences, roughly 3.3% of which appear only once. Findings and limits, study-wide: Booster samples showed a return of most primary-vaccination clones (roughly 96% CD4, 88% CD8). Only a small proportion of the clonotypes turned up in both the CD4 and the CD8 compartments, likely arising from convergent recombination. Although the secondary response was weaker, it peaked faster, at day 5 versus 15.

Trimming removed 0 bases from V and 5 bases from J; junction bases left unmatched: 9. Germline CDR1 and CDR2: ENHRY and SYGVKD. The CDR3 totals 19 residues. The chain uses TRBV10-3 and TRBJ2-2, with 13 bases matching TRBD2. The sample in question was CD4+ T cells sorted from PBMCs, obtained 10 days after the yellow fever booster vaccination. The sequence derives from a man aged 18 to 35 who received the YFV17D yellow fever vaccine. CDR3 in DNA: TGTGCCATCAGTGAGTCGAGAAGACTAGCGGGGGGTCGAACCGGGGAGCTGTTTTTT. Translation: CAISESRRLAGGRTGELFF.